This T cell receptor beta chain was obtained from a study of cytomegalovirus exposure and HLA in healthy donors. Notes on this clone: Its antigen is not known.

The CDR3 covers 15 residues. Trimming removed 3 bases from V and 7 bases from J; junction bases left unmatched: 9. Germline V gene data show CDR1 as SGDLS and CDR2 as YYNGEE. Primers included in the PCR were 60 Vbeta and 13 Jbeta primers. Original processing notes: Approximately 72 million unique TCR beta chains, roughly 11 million of them shared, were counted by a later analysis. Assay: immunoSEQ multiplex PCR; the TCRdb copy retains only in-frame clones and omits some. V and J calls and clone size are given by that table; D and trimming were obtained from the DNA. This sample has fewer than 200,000 clones, with roughly 80% found just once. General observations from the study: There were about 160 TCR beta chains listed as cytomegalovirus-associated. As a later analysis revealed, the rate of TCR association differed by HLA locus, with DRB1 most and HLA-C fewest. Another analysis was done later, and it associated more than 15,000 TCR beta sequences with HLA alleles at 0.05 false discovery rate.

Specimen: PBMCs. The receptor's source is a woman under 30 in good health and CMV-seronegative. The chain links TRBV9 to TRBJ1-2, with TRBD1 matching 10 bases. The CDR3 DNA sequence: TGTGCCAGCAGCGAGAGGACAGGGGGTATGCGTGGCTACACCTTC. It codes for CASSERTGGMRGYTF.